This TCR beta chain was captured by sequencing in a study of cytotoxic CD8 clonotypes in ibrutinib-treated CLL. About the research overall: The average sample held roughly 240,000 productive templates and fewer than 100,000 productive rearrangements. Whole-study results and caveats: Clonality went up at the time of ibrutinib response, stayed stable in sustained remission, and later dropped back toward its baseline level at progression.

The CDR3 consists of 14 residues. After removal of 1 base from V and 2 bases from J, the junction contained 0 bases not matched to a gene. Germline V CDR1 and CDR2: SGHTA, FQGNSA. With sequencing, the targeted depth ranged from 1 in 200,000 to 1 in 1 million T cells. Here immunoSEQ multiplex PCR was the method, and the copy in TCRdb shows in-frame clones only, minus some. This table holds about 130,000 clones, roughly 88% found once. As for this clone: Its antigen is still unknown. This sample also contains other DNA sequences that code for the same CDR3.

The chain recombines TRBV7-2 with TRBJ2-7; TRBD1 aligns across 9 bases. This TCR was sampled from a human donor with chronic lymphocytic leukemia. Specimen: PBMCs, collected after 24 months of ibrutinib treatment. CDR3 residues: CASSLGQGAYEQYF. DNA of the CDR3: TGTGCCAGCAGCTTAGGACAGGGGGCCTACGAGCAGTACTTC. Using reference TRBV7-2 and TRBJ2-7 for the parts outside the CDR3, the full variable domain is GAGVSQSPSNKVTEKGKDVELRCDPISGHTALYWYRQSLGQGLEFLIYFQGNSAPDKSGLPSDRFSAERTGGSVSTLTIQRTQQEDSAVYLCASSLGQGAYEQYFGPGTRLTVT.